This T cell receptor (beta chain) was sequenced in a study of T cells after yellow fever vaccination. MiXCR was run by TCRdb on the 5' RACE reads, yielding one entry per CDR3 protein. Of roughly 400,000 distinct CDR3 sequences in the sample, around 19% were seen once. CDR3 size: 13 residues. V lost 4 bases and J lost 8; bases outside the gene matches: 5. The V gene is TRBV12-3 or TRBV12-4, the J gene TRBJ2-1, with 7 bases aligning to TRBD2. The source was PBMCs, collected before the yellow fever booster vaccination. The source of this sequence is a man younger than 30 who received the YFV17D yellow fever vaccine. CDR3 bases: TGTGCCAGCAGTTCATTCGCGGGGGATGAGCAGTTCTTC. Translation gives CASSSFAGDEQFF.